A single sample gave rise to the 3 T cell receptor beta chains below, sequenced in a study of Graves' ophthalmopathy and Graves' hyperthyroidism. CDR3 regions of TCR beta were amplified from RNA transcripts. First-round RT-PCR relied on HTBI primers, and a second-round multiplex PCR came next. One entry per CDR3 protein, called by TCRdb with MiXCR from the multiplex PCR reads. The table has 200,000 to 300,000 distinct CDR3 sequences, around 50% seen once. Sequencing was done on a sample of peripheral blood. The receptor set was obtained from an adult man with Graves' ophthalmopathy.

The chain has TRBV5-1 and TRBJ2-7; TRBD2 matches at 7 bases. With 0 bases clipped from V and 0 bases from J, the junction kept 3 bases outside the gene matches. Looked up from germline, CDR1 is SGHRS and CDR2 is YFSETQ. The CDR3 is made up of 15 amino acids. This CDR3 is CASSLGRGDSYEQYF. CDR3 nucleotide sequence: TGCGCCAGCAGCTTGGGACGGGGGGACTCCTACGAGCAGTACTTC.

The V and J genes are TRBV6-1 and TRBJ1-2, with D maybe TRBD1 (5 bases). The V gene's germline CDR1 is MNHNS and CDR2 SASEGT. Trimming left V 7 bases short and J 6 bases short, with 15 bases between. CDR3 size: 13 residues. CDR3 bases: TGTGCCAGCAAAGACTCACCGGGGGATGGCTACACCTTC. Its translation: CASKDSPGDGYTF.

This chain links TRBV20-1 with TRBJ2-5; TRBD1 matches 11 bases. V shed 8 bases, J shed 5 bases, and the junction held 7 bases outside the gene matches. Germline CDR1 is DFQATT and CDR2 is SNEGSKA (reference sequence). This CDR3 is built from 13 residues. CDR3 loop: CSSRTGGWETQYF. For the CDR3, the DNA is TGCAGTTCAAGGACAGGGGGCTGGGAGACCCAGTACTTC.